Shown below are 28 T cell receptor beta chains from a single sample sequenced in a study of CXCR3-negative and CXCR3-positive naive CD8 T cells. Carrying UMI labels, the TRB cDNA libraries were prepared through 5' RACE. TCRdb reprocessed the 5' RACE reads and stores each CDR3 protein as one record, lacking DNA. The repertoire shows 20,000 to 25,000 distinct CDR3 sequences; the top ten hold 20% to 25%. The sample was memory CD8+ T cells from blood. The receptor source for this set is a human donor in good health. Some clones in this sample may be carry-over from other donors' samples.

The rearrangement uses TRBV20-1 and TRBJ2-7. The CDR3 has 13 residues. CDR1 and CDR2 (germline): DFQATT, SNEGSKA (reference sequence). The CDR3 protein is CSARGSADYEQYF.

This sequence joins TRBV21-1 and TRBJ1-2; the D call of TRBD1 rests on TCRdb alone, since no DNA is present to check it. TRBV21-1 is reported as a pseudogene. The CDR3 is 14 residues long. CDR3 loop: CASSTPSRDYGYTF.

This clonotype ranks as medium-sized (0.01 to 0.1%) in terms of frequency. The chain uses TRBV6-4 and TRBJ2-2; the TRBD1 assignment by TCRdb is unverifiable without DNA. The CDR3 runs to 14 residues. CDR1 and CDR2 (germline): MRHNA, SNTAGT. The CDR3: CASRPGAATGELFF.

V usage is TRBV7-2 and J usage is TRBJ1-6; with no DNA, the TCRdb D assignment of TRBD1 cannot be verified. CDR3 length equals 16 residues. CDR1 SGHTA and CDR2 FQGNSA come from the germline V gene. CDR3 sequence reads: CASSGDNRDSRSPLHF.

This sequence joins TRBV7-9 and TRBJ2-1; TCRdb returns TRBD1, unconfirmable since there is no DNA. Germline CDR1 SEHNR, CDR2 FQNEAQ (reference sequence). The CDR3 totals 14 residues. The chain's CDR3 is CASSPPDRYNEQFF.

Frequency places this clonotype as medium-sized. CDR3 residues: CSVGMGFGANVLTF. V usage is TRBV29-1 and J usage is TRBJ2-6. Germline V gives CDR1 SQVTM, CDR2 ANQGSEA. The CDR3 has 14 amino acids.

The chain links TRBV9 to TRBJ2-2. Per germline, CDR1 SGDLS and CDR2 YYNGEE. The CDR3 contains 17 residues. CDR3 in amino acids: CASSDSSVYLNTGELFF.

The rearrangement joins TRBV7-8 to TRBJ1-2. CDR1 is SGHVS, CDR2 FQNEAQ, per germline. The CDR3 length is 13 residues. The CDR3 is CASSPGPSGGYTF.

V gene TRBV4-1 combines with J gene TRBJ1-2; TCRdb lists TRBD1, though no DNA is available to test this call. CDR3 length: 18 amino acids. Germline V gives CDR1 MGHRA, CDR2 YSYEKL. The CDR3 reads CASSQTYPGTAGNYGYTF.

This chain links TRBV4-2 with TRBJ2-3; TCRdb reports TRBD1, a call that lacks DNA to check it against. CDR1 and CDR2 (germline): LGHNA, YNFKEQ. This CDR3 contains 15 residues. The CDR3 loop reads CASRGRDPSPDTQYF.

The chain recombines TRBV7-2 with TRBJ2-3; TCRdb names TRBD1, which stays unverified in the absence of DNA. The CDR3 is 15 residues long. Germline-derived CDR1 and CDR2 are SGHTA and FQGNSA. Here the CDR3 reads CASSEWGGLTDTQYF.

CDR3: CSVDTGDPSYEQYF. This rearrangement joins TRBV29-1 to TRBJ2-7; the TRBD1 assignment by TCRdb is unverifiable without DNA. Germline CDR1 is SQVTM and CDR2 is ANQGSEA. The CDR3 runs to 14 residues.

The V and J genes are TRBV12-3 or TRBV12-4 and TRBJ2-5; TCRdb outputs TRBD2, but without DNA this stays unchecked. CDR3 length: 17 amino acids. Here the CDR3 reads CASSPSSLGHPQETQYF.

The V call is TRBV6-2 or TRBV6-3, the J call TRBJ1-6. Germline assignment: CDR1 MNHEY and CDR2 SVGEGT. The CDR3 loop spans 14 amino acids. CDR3 amino acids: CASSYSATHSPLHF.

The V and J genes are TRBV7-3 and TRBJ2-1. The germline V gene has CDR1 SGHTA and CDR2 FQGTGA. This CDR3 has 13 amino acids. CDR3 loop: CASSLWADNEQFF.

The chain joins TRBV5-1 to TRBJ1-1. The CDR3 totals 13 residues. Germline loops: CDR1 SGHRS, CDR2 YFSETQ. CDR3 residues: CASSLAMATEAFF.

CDR3 amino acids: CSARSRDRDFYEQYF. The chain uses TRBV20-1 and TRBJ2-7; TCRdb picks TRBD1, but there is no DNA to check that call. CDR3 length: 15 residues. Germline V CDR1 and CDR2: DFQATT, SNEGSKA (reference sequence).

V is TRBV3-1 and J is TRBJ2-1; TCRdb's D call, TRBD1, is unchecked because there is no DNA. The CDR3 has 18 residues. Germline V CDR1 and CDR2: LGHDT, YNNKEL (reference sequence). CDR3 residues: CASSRDLSRGDSYNEQFF.

V is TRBV29-1 and J is TRBJ2-7; the TCRdb call, TRBD1, lacks DNA for checking. Germline V CDR1 and CDR2: SQVTM, ANQGSEA. The CDR3 has 14 residues. CDR3 in amino acids: CSVLGTRLFDEQYF.

The genes are TRBV7-6 and TRBJ2-2. Germline-derived CDR1 and CDR2 are SGHVS and FNYEAQ. The CDR3 has 14 amino acids. The CDR3 is CASSLDRYTGELFF.

The J gene is TRBJ2-1, the V gene TRBV4-2. Looked up from germline, CDR1 is LGHNA and CDR2 is YNFKEQ. The CDR3 spans 14 residues. CDR3 amino acids: CASSQASGYNEQFF.

This clonotype ranks as medium-sized in terms of frequency. This chain joins TRBV6-4 and TRBJ2-2; as DNA is missing, the TRBD1 call by TCRdb cannot be tested. This CDR3 comprises 14 residues. In germline, CDR1 is MRHNA, CDR2 SNTAGT. CDR3: CASSEGGGTGELFF.

This sequence joins TRBV2 and TRBJ2-7. Germline V gives CDR1 SNHLY, CDR2 FYNNEI. The CDR3 length is 13 residues. The CDR3 protein is CASSEFWSYEQYF.

This chain's CDR3 is CASSLVGTVSGEQYF. The chain combines TRBV5-6 with TRBJ2-7; the TCRdb call, TRBD2, lacks DNA for checking. CDR3 length: 15 amino acids. CDR1 and CDR2 (germline): SGHDT, YYEEEE.

This chain connects TRBV20-1 to TRBJ2-7. Germline V gives CDR1 DFQATT, CDR2 SNEGSKA (reference sequence). CDR3 length: 15 residues. The chain's CDR3 is CSAREHTDLSYEQYF.

The chain couples TRBV3-1 to TRBJ1-5. This CDR3 has 13 amino acids. Germline V CDR1 and CDR2: LGHDT, YNNKEL (reference sequence). The chain's CDR3 is CASSQDPNQPQHF.

The chain is built from TRBV7-9 and TRBJ2-1; there is no DNA to check the TCRdb D call of TRBD1. The CDR3 contains 16 residues. The germline gives CDR1 SEHNR, CDR2 FQNEAQ (reference sequence). CDR3 protein: CASSPSKSGHNNEQFF.

J is TRBJ2-7 and V is TRBV7-9. Germline assignment: CDR1 SEHNR and CDR2 FQNEAQ (reference sequence). This CDR3 comprises 14 residues. This chain's CDR3 is CASSFAGSSYEQYF.